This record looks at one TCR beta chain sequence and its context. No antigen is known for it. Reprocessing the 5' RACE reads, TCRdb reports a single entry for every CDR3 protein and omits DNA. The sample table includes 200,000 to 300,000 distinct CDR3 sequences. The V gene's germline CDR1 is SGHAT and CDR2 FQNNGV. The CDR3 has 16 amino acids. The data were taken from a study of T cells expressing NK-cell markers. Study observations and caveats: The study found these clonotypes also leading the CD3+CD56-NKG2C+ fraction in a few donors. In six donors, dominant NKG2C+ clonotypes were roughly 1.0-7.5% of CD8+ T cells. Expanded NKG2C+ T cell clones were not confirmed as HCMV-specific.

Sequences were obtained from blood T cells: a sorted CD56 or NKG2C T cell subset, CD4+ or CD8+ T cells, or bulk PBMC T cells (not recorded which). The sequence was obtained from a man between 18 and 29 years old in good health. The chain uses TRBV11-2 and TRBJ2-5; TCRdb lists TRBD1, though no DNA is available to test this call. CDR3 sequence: CASSVDGQFQQETQYF.